One sample yielded the 27 T cell receptor beta chains listed below, sequenced in a study of PD-1 blockade in classical Hodgkin lymphoma (dated by TCRdb to 2020 to 2021). According to the study, the label for this sample's time point signals: cycle 1 day 1 (C1D1), immediately before nivolumab initiation. Relapse after autologous stem cell transplantation had occurred in all trial patients, and cohorts A, B and C were distinguished by prior brentuximab vedotin exposure. A Miltenyi CD4+ T cell isolation kit was used for magnetic negative selection to purify CD4+ T cells from thawed PBMCs. Libraries were constructed by the immunoSEQ multiplex PCR assay. TCRdb retrieved this table from immuneACCESS and kept in-frame rearrangements only. Not all clones are present; in checked studies, unresolved V genes account for under half, and no reason is known for the remainder. For this sample the table gives about 35,000 clones, of which around 90% were detected only once. The leading ten clones occupy 0.2% to 0.3% of the sample.

Sequenced material: CD4+ T cells from blood, taken at baseline. The receptor set was obtained from a human donor with classical Hodgkin lymphoma.

This clone was observed a handful of times. This sequence joins TRBV19 and TRBJ2-1; TRBD1 is a possible D gene (5 bases). V dropped 3 bases and J dropped 6 bases, with 12 bases sitting between them. Per germline, CDR1 LNHDA and CDR2 SQIVND (reference sequence). The CDR3 is 14 amino acids. The CDR3 nucleotides are TGTGCCAGTAGTATTCAAGCCAGGGTCAATGAGCAGTTCTTC. It translates to CASSIQARVNEQFF. Full variable domain (outside the CDR3, taken from reference TRBV19 and TRBJ2-1): DGGITQSPKYLFRKEGQNVTLSCEQNLNHDAMYWYRQDPGQGLRLIYYSQIVNDFQKGDIAEGYSVSREKKESFPLTVTSAQKNPTAFYLCASSIQARVNEQFFGPGTRLTVL.

The chain is built from TRBV18 and TRBJ1-5, with D hard to call. Germline CDR1 is KGHSH and CDR2 is LQKENI. This CDR3 has 14 amino acids. V was pared by 2 bases and J by 0 bases, with 5 bases between. CDR3: CASSPGDSNQPQHF. CDR3 sequence (DNA): TGTGCCAGCTCACCAGGGGATAGCAATCAGCCCCAGCATTTT.

This rearrangement joins TRBV30 to TRBJ1-4; D not resolved. Germline loops: CDR1 GTSNPN, CDR2 SVGIG (reference sequence). CDR3 size: 14 residues. Trimming took 5 bases from V and 4 from J, leaving 14 bases between them. The CDR3: CAWGIISGNEKLFF. The CDR3 nucleotides are TGTGCCTGGGGGATAATTTCGGGTAATGAAAAACTGTTTTTT.

The rearrangement joins TRBV6-5 to TRBJ2-1, with unresolved D. CDR3 length equals 13 residues. The germline V gene encodes CDR1 MNHEY and CDR2 SVGAGI. The V end was cut by 7 bases, the J end by 10 bases, with 17 bases between. Here the CDR3 reads CASNGIPPIEQFF. The CDR3 nucleotides read TGTGCCAGCAATGGGATCCCTCCAATCGAGCAGTTCTTC.

This chain uses TRBV6-5 with TRBJ2-1; 7 bases are a match to TRBD2. The V gene's germline CDR1 is MNHEY and CDR2 SVGAGI. The CDR3 has 14 residues. Germline trimming cut 6 bases from V and 8 bases from J; bases unmatched to any gene: 10. In nucleotides, the CDR3 is TGTGCCAGCAGGTTGGGCGGGAGAGTGGATGAGCAGTTCTTC. Translation gives CASRLGGRVDEQFF.

The J gene is TRBJ1-4, the V gene TRBV6-5; no clear D gene. The germline CDR1 and CDR2 sequences are MNHEY and SVGAGI. V was shortened by 4 bases and J by 7 bases, with 16 bases between the two germline ends. The CDR3 is made up of 15 amino acids. CDR3 bases: TGTGCCAGCAGTTCCTTCGGTCAAGGTGGTGAAAAACTGTTTTTT. Amino acid sequence: CASSSFGQGGEKLFF.

The chain joins TRBV15 to TRBJ1-5, with TRBD1 identical over 8 bases. Trimming cost V 2 bases and J 9 bases; bases outside gene matches: 12. This CDR3 comprises 16 residues. Germline lookup yields CDR1 LNHNV and CDR2 YYDKDF (reference sequence). Here the CDR3 reads CATSRYRDRTNLPQHF. The CDR3, as DNA: TGTGCCACCAGCAGATACCGGGACAGGACCAATTTGCCCCAGCATTTT.

V gene TRBV6-5 combines with J gene TRBJ2-7; D uncertain. CDR1 MNHEY and CDR2 SVGAGI come from the germline V gene. This CDR3 is 16 amino acids long. Trimming took off 6 bases at V and 6 bases at J, with 24 bases between the two ends. Here the CDR3 reads CASSYQKGEPPPEQYF. Here the CDR3 DNA reads TGTGCCAGCAGCTACCAGAAGGGTGAACCCCCACCCGAGCAGTACTTC.

V and J are TRBV12-5 and TRBJ1-3; TRBD1 is a possible D gene (6 bases). With 0 bases removed from V and 4 bases from J, the gap between germline ends came to 13 bases. In germline, CDR1 is LGHNT, CDR2 FRNRAP. The CDR3 extends over 16 amino acids. The CDR3 spells CASGLVGQTPGNTIYF. CDR3 DNA: TGTGCTAGTGGTTTGGTAGGACAGACTCCCGGAAACACCATATATTTT.

The genes are TRBV10-2 and TRBJ2-2, with 13 bases lining up with TRBD2. The germline CDR1 and CDR2 sequences are WSHSY and SAAADI. The CDR3 runs 16 residues. The V gene end was trimmed by 4 bases and the J gene end by 7 bases; junction bases not matched to a gene: 6. As DNA, the CDR3 is TGCGCCAGCAGTGTAGTGGGGACTAGCGGGATCGGGGAGCTGTTTTTT. Translating gives CASSVVGTSGIGELFF.

The chain links TRBV5-1 to TRBJ1-1, with D unclear. With 0 bases removed from V and 0 bases from J, the gap between germline ends came to 6 bases. The CDR3 loop spans 14 amino acids. Germline V lookup: CDR1 SGHRS, CDR2 YFSETQ. The DNA of the CDR3 is TGCGCCAGCAGCTTGGCCGGCATGAACACTGAAGCTTTCTTT. Amino acid sequence: CASSLAGMNTEAFF.

The V call is TRBV2, the J call TRBJ1-5; 7 bases align to TRBD1. The V gene's germline CDR1 is SNHLY and CDR2 FYNNEI. Unmatched junction bases numbered 7, after V lost 5 bases and J lost 0 bases. CDR3 length: 16 amino acids. CDR3 sequence reads: CASSNRGGSSNQPQHF. CDR3 nucleotides: TGTGCCAGCAGTAACAGGGGCGGGAGTAGCAATCAGCCCCAGCATTTT.

The rearrangement uses TRBV18 and TRBJ1-5; D is ambiguous. Per the germline V gene, CDR1 is KGHSH and CDR2 is LQKENI. The CDR3 is 14 amino acids. V shed 4 bases and J shed 1 base, with 8 bases lying between them. The CDR3 DNA follows: TGTGCCAGCTCACGGCAACACAGCAATCAGCCCCAGCATTTT. Protein product: CASSRQHSNQPQHF.

The chain joins TRBV30 to TRBJ2-7; TRBD2 matches at 8 bases. Losses at the gene ends were 2 bases for V and 0 bases for J; bases not matched to a gene: 9. The CDR3 extends over 16 amino acids. Looked up from germline, CDR1 is GTSNPN and CDR2 is SVGIG (reference sequence). CDR3 protein: CAWSLREALSSYEQYF. DNA of the CDR3: TGTGCCTGGAGTTTGCGGGAGGCCCTGAGCTCCTACGAGCAGTACTTC.

This clone turned up a few times. The chain couples TRBV4-2 to TRBJ2-1; D is unclear. This CDR3 contains 13 residues. Germline V gene sequence: CDR1 LGHNA, CDR2 YNFKEQ. Between the trimmed V and J ends, which lost 0 bases and 12 bases, there was a span of 12 bases. The CDR3 loop is CASSQDLRTGQFF. Written as DNA, the CDR3 is TGTGCCAGCAGCCAAGATCTTCGGACCGGGCAGTTCTTC.

The chain uses TRBV7-3 and TRBJ2-5; TRBD1 matches at 8 bases. There are 20 residues in the CDR3. CDR1 is SGHTA and CDR2 is FQGTGA in the germline V gene. With V trimmed by 2 bases and J by 9 bases, 26 bases remained unmatched. The CDR3 bases are TGTGCCAGCAGCTTATACGGGTTTGGGACTGGGCAGGGGGCCGAAGAATCCCAGTACTTC. Protein: CASSLYGFGTGQGAEESQYF.

This sequence joins TRBV6-6 and TRBJ2-3, with TRBD2 as a possible D gene (6 bases). V was shortened by 5 bases and J by 4 bases, with 13 bases between the two germline ends. CDR1 is MNHNY, CDR2 SVGAGI, per germline (reference sequence). The length of the CDR3 is 14 residues. This chain's CDR3 is CASSHPREPDTQYF. CDR3 bases: TGTGCCAGCAGTCACCCCCGGGAGCCAGATACGCAGTATTTT.

V gene TRBV7-2 combines with J gene TRBJ2-7; D unresolved. CDR3 length: 15 amino acids. Trimming took off 3 bases at V and 3 bases at J, with 15 bases between the two ends. Germline CDR1 and CDR2: SGHTA and FQGNSA. The CDR3 spells CASSLEPQDFYEQYF. The CDR3 DNA follows: TGTGCCAGCAGCTTGGAGCCCCAAGACTTCTACGAGCAGTACTTC.

This clone showed up just once. The rearrangement links TRBV30 to TRBJ1-3, with 9 bases identical to TRBD1. The CDR3 extends over 13 amino acids. V was pared by 3 bases and J by 7 bases, with 4 bases of the junction left unmatched. Per germline, CDR1 GTSNPN and CDR2 SVGIG (reference sequence). The DNA for the CDR3 is TGTGCCTGGAGGGGACAGGGAAGGAACACCATATATTTT. It codes for CAWRGQGRNTIYF.

J is TRBJ2-7 and V is TRBV7-9, with D possibly being TRBD2 (5 bases). The V gene lost 2 bases and the J gene lost 3 bases, with 11 bases spanning the gap. CDR3 length: 14 amino acids. The V gene's germline CDR1 is SEHNR and CDR2 FQNEAQ (reference sequence). The DNA of the CDR3 is TGTGCCAGCAGCTTATCGGACTTAGGCTACGAGCAGTACTTC. Translating gives CASSLSDLGYEQYF.

This chain joins TRBV28 and TRBJ2-3; D may be TRBD1 (5 bases). The CDR3 is 15 amino acids. Germline CDR1 reads MDHEN; CDR2 reads SYDVKM. V was trimmed by 3 bases and J by 8 bases, leaving 18 bases between them. Here the CDR3 reads CASSLGQGALGTQYF. The CDR3 bases are TGTGCCAGCAGTTTGGGGCAGGGTGCACTTGGTACGCAGTATTTT. The variable domain in full, completed from reference TRBV28 and TRBJ2-3, reads DVKVTQSSRYLVKRTGEKVFLECVQDMDHENMFWYRQDPGLGLRLIYFSYDVKMKEKGDIPEGYSVSREKKERFSLILESASTNQTSMYLCASSLGQGALGTQYFGPGTRLTVL.

The genes are TRBV4-2 and TRBJ2-4; tentative D call: TRBD1 (6 bases). V shed 3 bases and J shed 3 bases, with 18 bases lying between them. The CDR3 has 17 residues. Germline CDR1 is LGHNA and CDR2 is YNFKEQ. Here the CDR3 reads CASSQTGHRRNKNIQYF. CDR3 nucleotide sequence: TGTGCCAGCAGCCAGACGGGACACCGGAGAAACAAAAACATTCAGTACTTC.

The chain uses TRBV28 and TRBJ1-6; the match to TRBD1 covers 7 bases. Germline-derived CDR1 and CDR2 are MDHEN and SYDVKM. V gave up 6 bases and J gave up 7 bases; unmatched junction bases: 12. The CDR3 loop spans 16 amino acids. CDR3 bases: TGTGCCAGCAGACAAACAGGGGATCGGCAAAATTCACCCCTCCACTTT. Protein product: CASRQTGDRQNSPLHF. Looking up the rest from reference TRBV28 and TRBJ1-6 gives the full variable domain: DVKVTQSSRYLVKRTGEKVFLECVQDMDHENMFWYRQDPGLGLRLIYFSYDVKMKEKGDIPEGYSVSREKKERFSLILESASTNQTSMYLCASRQTGDRQNSPLHFGNGTRLTVT.

The chain uses TRBV15 and TRBJ2-3; 9 bases match TRBD2. With V trimmed by 0 bases and J by 2 bases, 6 bases remained unmatched. Germline assignment: CDR1 LNHNV and CDR2 YYDKDF (reference sequence). This CDR3 region has 17 residues. CDR3 residues: CATSRDLLAGFTDTQYF. The DNA for the CDR3 is TGTGCCACCAGCAGAGATTTGCTAGCGGGATTCACAGATACGCAGTATTTT.

This sequence joins TRBV6-4 and TRBJ2-1; TRBD1 aligns across 8 bases. V lost 4 bases to trimming and J lost 0 bases; unmatched junction nucleotides: 5. Per germline, CDR1 MRHNA and CDR2 SNTAGT. The CDR3 contains 16 residues. CDR3 amino acids: CASSVTQGASYNEQFF. The CDR3 DNA is TGTGCCAGCAGTGTTACGCAGGGGGCCTCCTACAATGAGCAGTTCTTC.

The chain employs TRBV19 and TRBJ2-2; 10 bases align to TRBD2. The CDR3 extends over 16 amino acids. V was pared by 4 bases and J by 5 bases, with 7 bases of the junction left unmatched. The germline CDR1 and CDR2 sequences are LNHDA and SQIVND (reference sequence). The CDR3 sequence is CASSTLAGARTGELFF. In DNA, the CDR3 is TGTGCCAGTAGTACCCTAGCGGGAGCCCGAACCGGGGAGCTGTTTTTT.

The rearrangement links TRBV5-5 to TRBJ2-1, with 12 bases fitting TRBD2. From germline, CDR1 is SGHKS and CDR2 YYEKEE (reference sequence). The CDR3 sequence is 17 residues long. V gave up 0 bases and J gave up 4 bases; unmatched junction bases: 5. CDR3 loop: CASSLAWLAGGYNEQFF. Here the CDR3 DNA reads TGTGCCAGCAGCTTGGCGTGGCTAGCGGGAGGGTACAATGAGCAGTTCTTC. Looking up the rest from reference TRBV5-5 and TRBJ2-1 gives the full variable domain: DAGVTQSPTHLIKTRGQQVTLRCSPISGHKSVSWYQQVLGQGPQFIFQYYEKEERGRGNFPDRFSARQFPNYSSELNVNALLLGDSALYLCASSLAWLAGGYNEQFFGPGTRLTVL.